One and the same sample provided the 11 T cell receptor beta chains below, sequenced in a study of beta chain features in type 1 diabetes. Points from the study as a whole: Patients with Type 1 diabetes showed moderately but significantly shorter TCRB CDR3s in all four CD4+ subsets.

No antigen has been identified for these receptors. The entirety of the isolated RNA underwent reverse transcription, so expressed TCRB transcripts were sequenced. TCRdb's table, derived via immunoSEQ multiplex PCR, lists solely in-frame clones and lacks some. Of under 20,000 clones listed, less than 85% are singletons. Sequencing used stem cell memory CD4+ T cells from blood. Receptor source: a man younger than 45 with type 1 diabetes.

The chain links TRBV9 to TRBJ2-2; 7 bases are a match to TRBD1. The CDR3 spans 14 residues. The V segment lost 4 bases and the J segment 7 bases; nucleotides outside the gene matches: 7. The germline V gene has CDR1 SGDLS and CDR2 YYNGEE. The chain's CDR3 is CASSTNRGFGELFF. The CDR3 region has the DNA TGTGCCAGCAGCACTAACAGGGGCTTCGGGGAGCTGTTTTTT.

The J gene is TRBJ1-1, the V gene TRBV29-1; the match to TRBD1 covers 7 bases. The V gene's germline CDR1 is SQVTM and CDR2 ANQGSEA. The ends lost 7 bases at V and 4 bases at J; junction bases unmatched: 6. This CDR3 is 12 amino acids long. CDR3 region: CSEVSGGTEAFF. The CDR3 coding sequence is TGCAGCGAGGTGTCAGGGGGCACTGAAGCTTTCTTT.

This chain uses TRBV18 with TRBJ2-7; TRBD1 aligns across 9 bases. The germline CDR1 and CDR2 sequences are KGHSH and LQKENI. V lost 4 bases and J lost 9; bases outside the gene matches: 7. The CDR3 covers 13 residues. The CDR3 reads CASSRQGDAAQYF. The CDR3 nucleotides read TGTGCCAGCTCACGACAGGGGGATGCAGCGCAGTACTTC.

The V gene is TRBV19, the J gene TRBJ1-1; possibly TRBD1 for D (5 bases). Germline lookup yields CDR1 LNHDA and CDR2 SQIVND (reference sequence). V shed 8 bases and J shed 6 bases, with 10 bases lying between them. This CDR3 is built from 11 residues. DNA for the CDR3: TGTGCCAGTGGGGCGTACTCTGAAGCTTTCTTT. Encoded protein: CASGAYSEAFF.

The chain employs TRBV20-1 and TRBJ1-5, with D perhaps matching TRBD1 (5 bases). Trimming removed 1 base from V and 9 bases from J, with 7 bases in between. The length of the CDR3 is 11 residues. Germline-derived CDR1 and CDR2 are DFQATT and SNEGSKA (reference sequence). CDR3 DNA sequence: TGCAGTGCTAGAGGTCAGGGGCCCCAGCATTTT. It yields the protein CSARGQGPQHF.

This chain uses TRBV6-6 with TRBJ1-1; 8 nucleotides agree with TRBD1. The V and J ends lost 5 bases and 5 bases, in that order; junction bases with no gene match: 7. Germline loops: CDR1 MNHNY, CDR2 SVGAGI (reference sequence). The CDR3 runs to 14 residues. CDR3 coding DNA: TGTGCCAGCAGTCGAACAGGGGGAGGGACTGAAGCTTTCTTT. The encoded protein is CASSRTGGGTEAFF.

V and J are TRBV29-1 and TRBJ1-1; a possible D gene is TRBD1 (6 bases). This CDR3 spans 13 amino acids. Trimming cost V 8 bases and J 3 bases, with 16 bases left between them. Germline assignment: CDR1 SQVTM and CDR2 ANQGSEA. The CDR3 bases are TGCAGCACTCTCAGGGGCAGATACACTGAAGCTTTCTTT. Protein product: CSTLRGRYTEAFF.

The rearrangement links TRBV7-2 to TRBJ2-7; the D is unclear. Germline CDR1 SGHTA, CDR2 FQGNSA. With 2 bases removed from V and 0 bases from J, the gap between germline ends came to 11 bases. The CDR3 loop spans 15 amino acids. CDR3 in DNA: TGTGCCAGCAGCTTAACCAGCGCGAGCTCCTACGAGCAGTACTTC. It is translated as CASSLTSASSYEQYF.

CDR3 region: CASSLPSGRTQYF. The CDR3 region has the DNA TGTGCCAGCAGCTTGCCCTCGGGTCGTACGCAGTATTTT. The chain couples TRBV11-2 to TRBJ2-3, with D unresolved. Trimming shortened V by 3 bases and J by 8 bases, and 12 bases separated the two germline ends. The CDR3 runs to 13 residues. Germline CDR1 reads SGHAT; CDR2 reads FQNNGV.

The sample holds a few counts of this clone. The CDR3, as DNA: TGTGCCTGGGGGACAGGGTTTGATACGCAGTATTTT. Translation: CAWGTGFDTQYF. This rearrangement joins TRBV30 to TRBJ2-3; 9 bases are shared with TRBD1. Losses at the gene ends were 5 bases for V and 6 bases for J; bases not matched to a gene: 3. Germline lookup yields CDR1 GTSNPN and CDR2 SVGIG (reference sequence). The CDR3 covers 12 residues.

The rearrangement links TRBV7-9 to TRBJ2-2; 7 nucleotides line up with TRBD1. The CDR3 covers 14 residues. Germline loops: CDR1 SEHNR, CDR2 FQNEAQ (reference sequence). V lost 6 bases and J lost 3; bases outside the gene matches: 4. The DNA for the CDR3 is TGTGCCAGCAGACCAGACAGGGACACCGGGGAGCTGTTTTTT. Protein: CASRPDRDTGELFF.